The 23 T cell receptor beta chains reported below all come from one sample, sequenced in a study of T cell responses to AZD1222 COVID-19 vaccine. Only in-frame clones appear in the TCRdb table, and some are missing; sequencing was by immunoSEQ multiplex PCR. The sample holds 30,000 to 40,000 clones, roughly 90% seen once. The sequencing here drew on peripheral blood, taken 28 days after the second AZD1222 dose. These receptors were obtained from an adult who received the AZD1222 COVID-19 vaccine.

Only a few counts were recorded for this clone. The gene calls are TRBV27 and TRBJ2-2; D is ambiguous. The CDR3 has 16 residues. Germline CDR1 is MNHEY and CDR2 is SMNVEV (reference sequence). V dropped 3 bases and J dropped 5 bases, with 16 bases sitting between them. CDR3 loop: CASSLSEDQRTGELFF. The CDR3 DNA sequence: TGTGCCAGCAGTTTGAGTGAGGACCAGAGAACCGGGGAGCTGTTTTTT.

This CDR3 reads CASSGEETQYF. Written as DNA, the CDR3 is TGCGCCAGCAGCGGGGAGGAGACCCAGTACTTC. V and J are TRBV5-1 and TRBJ2-5, with D tentatively TRBD2 (5 bases). Germline V CDR1 and CDR2: SGHRS, YFSETQ. There are 11 residues in the CDR3. The V and J ends lost 4 bases and 5 bases respectively, with 6 bases between them.

The V and J genes are TRBV12-5 and TRBJ2-3; D is unclear. CDR1 and CDR2 (germline): LGHNT, FRNRAP. The CDR3 spans 14 residues. The germline V and J ends were trimmed by 2 bases and 1 base, with 7 bases remaining between them. CDR3 DNA: TGTGCTAGTGGTTTGCCGCCAGGCACAGATACGCAGTATTTT. Protein: CASGLPPGTDTQYF.

This rearrangement joins TRBV4-2 to TRBJ1-3; no definite D call. V was clipped by 0 bases and J by 1 base, with 7 bases between them. The germline CDR1 and CDR2 sequences are LGHNA and YNFKEQ. The CDR3 length is 15 residues. Written as DNA, the CDR3 is TGTGCCAGCAGCCAAGATCATACATCTGGAAACACCATATATTTT. Its translation is CASSQDHTSGNTIYF.

This clone was counted between two and nine times. This chain links TRBV6-6 with TRBJ1-1, with D perhaps matching TRBD1 (6 bases). The germline V and J ends were trimmed by 5 bases and 8 bases, with 24 bases remaining between them. CDR1 MNHNY and CDR2 SVGAGI come from the germline V gene (reference sequence). This CDR3 comprises 16 residues. The CDR3 protein is CASSRLDIRGRREAFF. In DNA, the CDR3 is TGTGCCAGCAGTAGACTGGATATTCGGGGGCGGAGAGAAGCTTTCTTT.

The chain uses TRBV7-2 and TRBJ1-5, with D perhaps matching TRBD1 (6 bases). Germline CDR1 reads SGHTA; CDR2 reads FQGNSA. The CDR3 has 15 residues. V lost 6 bases and J 2 bases, leaving 14 bases between the germline ends. The CDR3 DNA follows: TGTGCCAGCAGGGTAGACAGGTTGGGCAATCAGCCCCAGCATTTT. Translating gives CASRVDRLGNQPQHF.

The chain uses TRBV7-9 and TRBJ1-1; D is uncertain. This CDR3 spans 16 amino acids. Germline loops: CDR1 SEHNR, CDR2 FQNEAQ (reference sequence). With 1 base removed from V and 0 bases from J, the gap between germline ends came to 12 bases. CDR3 sequence reads: CASSLDYQTMNTEAFF. For the CDR3, the DNA is TGTGCCAGCAGCTTAGATTATCAGACAATGAACACTGAAGCTTTCTTT.

The chain carries TRBV5-8 and TRBJ1-1; D possibly corresponds to TRBD1 (6 bases). V was shortened by 2 bases and J by 3 bases, with 11 bases between the two germline ends. Per the germline V gene, CDR1 is SGHTS and CDR2 is YDEGEE. This CDR3 is built from 14 residues. Here the CDR3 reads CASSFSWTDTEAFF. In nucleotides, the CDR3 is TGTGCCAGCAGCTTCTCCTGGACAGACACTGAAGCTTTCTTT.

The V and J genes are TRBV12-3 or TRBV12-4 and TRBJ1-2; D is ambiguous. The CDR3 is made up of 12 amino acids. Between the trimmed V and J ends, which lost 4 bases and 8 bases, there was a span of 11 bases. The CDR3 region has the DNA TGTGCCAGCAGTTCGGGAGTCGGAGGCTACACCTTC. This gives the protein CASSSGVGGYTF.

The chain employs TRBV7-3 and TRBJ2-7; TRBD2 aligns across 8 bases. The length of the CDR3 is 14 residues. Germline V gives CDR1 SGHTA, CDR2 FQGTGA. V was clipped by 2 bases and J by 5 bases; unmatched bases: 5. The DNA of the CDR3 is TGTGCCAGCAGCTTAGGCGGGGGGATCGACGAGCAGTACTTC. It is translated as CASSLGGGIDEQYF.

The rearrangement uses TRBV4-2 and TRBJ1-4; 10 positions agree with TRBD1. V lost 0 bases, J lost 7 bases, and 5 bases stayed unmatched. The CDR3 sequence is 16 residues long. Germline lookup yields CDR1 LGHNA and CDR2 YNFKEQ. The CDR3 reads CASSQDPGTGVEKLFF. DNA for the CDR3: TGTGCCAGCAGCCAAGATCCCGGGACAGGGGTTGAAAAACTGTTTTTT.

The gene calls are TRBV6-1 and TRBJ1-2; D is perhaps TRBD1 (6 bases). Germline V gene sequence: CDR1 MNHNS, CDR2 SASEGT. V lost 1 base to trimming and J lost 4 bases, with 10 bases between them. The CDR3 totals 14 residues. The CDR3 DNA sequence: TGTGCCAGCAGTGAAGGACTACAGGGCTATGGCTACACCTTC. This sequence encodes CASSEGLQGYGYTF.

The chain has TRBV5-1 and TRBJ2-3; 12 bases agree with TRBD2. The CDR3 sequence is 16 residues long. The germline V gene has CDR1 SGHRS and CDR2 YFSETQ. V was clipped by 0 bases and J by 2 bases; unmatched bases: 1. CDR3 sequence reads: CASSLGLAGDTDTQYF. Written as DNA, the CDR3 is TGCGCCAGCAGCTTGGGACTAGCGGGGGACACAGATACGCAGTATTTT.

The chain is built from TRBV6-5 and TRBJ2-5, with D perhaps TRBD1 or TRBD2 (5 bases each). Germline V gene data show CDR1 as MNHEY and CDR2 as SVGAGI. The V end was cut by 4 bases, the J end by 5 bases, with 14 bases between. The CDR3 length is 14 residues. DNA for the CDR3: TGTGCCAGCAGTTTTCAGTTGGGGGAGGAGACCCAGTACTTC. This sequence encodes CASSFQLGEETQYF.

The chain employs TRBV18 and TRBJ2-1; the D gene is possibly TRBD2 (6 bases). CDR1 is KGHSH, CDR2 LQKENI, per germline. Trimming shortened V by 2 bases and J by 4 bases, and 12 bases separated the two germline ends. The CDR3 runs to 15 residues. CDR3 region: CASSPGAGTYNEQFF. Written as DNA, the CDR3 is TGTGCCAGCTCACCAGGGGCGGGGACGTACAATGAGCAGTTCTTC.

The chain links TRBV28 to TRBJ1-5; D not certain. There are 15 residues in the CDR3. V was shortened by 1 base and J by 5 bases, with 12 bases between the two germline ends. Germline loops: CDR1 MDHEN, CDR2 SYDVKM. The DNA for the CDR3 is TGTGCCAGCAGTTTATCAGGCAGCGACTATCAGCCCCAGCATTTT. Residues: CASSLSGSDYQPQHF.

V is TRBV4-3 and J is TRBJ2-7, with TRBD1 as a possible D gene (5 bases). Germline V gene data show CDR1 as LGHNA and CDR2 as YSLEER. V dropped 1 base and J dropped 2 bases, with 6 bases sitting between them. This CDR3 has 13 residues. Here the CDR3 DNA reads TGCGCCAGCAGCCAAGTACAGGCCTACGAGCAGTACTTC. Translation: CASSQVQAYEQYF.

The chain has TRBV12-3 or TRBV12-4 and TRBJ1-1; D is unclear. V lost 2 bases to trimming and J lost 6 bases, with 10 bases between them. The CDR3 is 13 amino acids. CDR3 region: CASSLSSTPEAFF. Written as DNA, the CDR3 is TGTGCCAGCAGTTTATCGAGCACGCCTGAAGCTTTCTTT.

The V gene is TRBV6-5, the J gene TRBJ1-2; 10 bases fit TRBD1. CDR1 is MNHEY and CDR2 is SVGAGI in the germline V gene. This CDR3 is 13 amino acids long. With V trimmed by 4 bases and J by 6 bases, 2 bases remained unmatched. The chain's CDR3 is CASSFGTGDGYTF. CDR3 coding DNA: TGTGCCAGCAGTTTTGGGACAGGGGATGGCTACACCTTC.

The chain couples TRBV15 to TRBJ2-2; D unresolved. The germline V and J ends were trimmed by 2 bases and 1 base, with 11 bases remaining between them. The CDR3 is made up of 16 amino acids. Germline V gene lookup returns CDR1 LNHNV and CDR2 YYDKDF (reference sequence). CDR3 coding DNA: TGTGCCACCAGCAGAAACAGCCCTATGAACACCGGGGAGCTGTTTTTT. This translates into CATSRNSPMNTGELFF.

The chain links TRBV5-1 to TRBJ1-6; a weak D match, TRBD1 (6 bases). V was cut by 4 bases and J by 7 bases, with 18 bases left in between. Germline V gene lookup returns CDR1 SGHRS and CDR2 YFSETQ. CDR3 length equals 16 residues. The CDR3 DNA is TGCGCCAGCAGCGAAGGTCAGGGGATGGGAAATTCACCCCTCCACTTT. It is translated as CASSEGQGMGNSPLHF.

This chain links TRBV28 with TRBJ2-7; TRBD2 is a possible D gene (6 bases). V was trimmed by 6 bases and J by 0 bases, leaving 15 bases between them. The CDR3 loop spans 15 amino acids. Per the germline V gene, CDR1 is MDHEN and CDR2 is SYDVKM. DNA for the CDR3: TGTGCCAGCAGAATATTTGGGACTGCCTCCTACGAGCAGTACTTC. Encoded protein: CASRIFGTASYEQYF.

V is TRBV7-2 and J is TRBJ1-4; D may be TRBD1 (5 bases). CDR1 is SGHTA and CDR2 is FQGNSA in the germline V gene. The CDR3 covers 17 residues. Deletions cut 4 bases from V and 7 bases from J, with 22 bases between. In DNA, the CDR3 is TGTGCCAGCAGCTCTAGAGCCCCGATGGGGGTGTCTGAAAAACTGTTTTTT. As protein: CASSSRAPMGVSEKLFF.